One and the same sample provided the 2 T cell receptor beta chains below, sequenced in a study of cytomegalovirus exposure and HLA in healthy donors (TCRdb year 2017). The method was the immunoSEQ multiplex PCR assay. TCRdb obtained this table from immuneACCESS and retained in-frame rearrangements with V and J assigned. These tables miss some clones; where compared with another copy, unresolved V genes account for less than half of the shortfall, and the remainder is unexplained. The sample table records 82,000 or so clones; 85% to 95% of these occur just once. Clones ranked in the top ten supply approximately 0.7% of the sample. The source material was PBMCs. The receptors were sampled from a man aged 18-30 years in good health and CMV-seronegative.

This chain uses TRBV5-1 with TRBJ2-3; 8 bases are a match to TRBD2. The germline V gene has CDR1 SGHRS and CDR2 YFSETQ. The V and J ends lost 0 bases and 0 bases, in that order; junction bases with no gene match: 3. The CDR3 spans 16 residues. CDR3 sequence: CASSLGGGLSTDTQYF. In DNA, the CDR3 is TGCGCCAGCAGCTTGGGCGGGGGGCTAAGCACAGATACGCAGTATTTT.

The chain employs TRBV5-1 and TRBJ2-1, with 7 bases lining up with TRBD2. Germline assignment: CDR1 SGHRS and CDR2 YFSETQ. With 1 base clipped from V and 6 bases from J, the junction kept 7 bases outside the gene matches. This CDR3 spans 15 amino acids. The CDR3 sequence is CASSLSGRAPNEQFF. The CDR3 bases are TGCGCCAGCAGCTTGAGTGGGAGGGCGCCCAATGAGCAGTTCTTC.